The rows below give T cell receptor beta chains drawn from one sample of a study of OX40 agonist ivuxolimab in advanced cancers. The data were produced by immunoSEQ multiplex PCR, yet TCRdb's version contains in-frame clones alone and is incomplete. In the table there are 58,000 or so clones, about four fifths of which are singletons. The sequences come from CD4+ or CD8+ T cells sorted from blood, collected in a trial of the OX40 agonist ivuxolimab. The receptor set was obtained from an adult with an advanced solid tumor such as melanoma, head and neck, liver or kidney cancer. Both conserved end residues are part of each CDR3. Fields, in order: V gene, J gene, clone size, CDR3 length, D gene, CDR3 protein, CDR3 DNA. D genes are given only for firm matches. Clone size is not always given. Where it is, it says once, few, many or a class for expanded clones.

TRBV19	TRBJ2-4	.	15	TRBD2	CASMGRAAGKNIQYF	TGTGCCAGTATGGGGAGGGCGGCGGGCAAAAACATTCAGTACTTC
TRBV27	TRBJ2-2	.	18	TRBD1	CASSPTGQGIPSTGELFF	TGTGCCAGCAGTCCCACGGGACAGGGGATTCCGAGCACCGGGGAGCTGTTTTTT
TRBV6-1	TRBJ2-3	.	14	.	CASSWERSTDTQYF	TGTGCCAGCAGTTGGGAGCGTAGCACAGATACGCAGTATTTT
TRBV28	TRBJ2-1	few	15	.	CASSSMILSYNEQFF	TGTGCCAGCAGTTCCATGATACTCTCCTACAATGAGCAGTTCTTC
TRBV2	TRBJ2-1	.	16	TRBD2	CASSERTSGRRNEQFF	TGTGCCAGCAGTGAAAGGACTAGCGGGAGGAGGAATGAGCAGTTCTTC
TRBV2	TRBJ2-3	.	16	TRBD2	CASSARLAGYTDTQYF	TGTGCCAGCAGTGCTCGACTAGCGGGGTACACAGATACGCAGTATTTT
TRBV9	TRBJ2-7	.	14	TRBD1	CASSVGGQGHEQYF	TGTGCCAGCAGCGTAGGGGGACAGGGCCACGAGCAGTACTTC
TRBV2	TRBJ2-5	.	15	.	CASTPRGRTALEQYF	TGTGCCAGCACCCCACGAGGGAGGACAGCCCTAGAGCAGTACTTC
TRBV10-3	TRBJ1-3	.	16	.	CATGLLGPISGGTIYF	TGTGCCACGGGACTCCTCGGCCCGATTAGTGGGGGCACCATATATTTT
TRBV5-4	TRBJ2-1	once	15	.	CASSQGPGSYNEQFF	TGTGCCAGCAGCCAGGGCCCGGGCTCCTACAATGAGCAGTTCTTC
TRBV30	TRBJ2-3	.	14	.	CAWESRGPTDTQYF	TGTGCCTGGGAATCCAGAGGACCCACAGATACGCAGTATTTT
TRBV27	TRBJ1-2	.	12	TRBD1	CASSQGVGGYTF	TGTGCCAGCAGTCAGGGGGTAGGTGGCTACACCTTC
TRBV6-6	TRBJ2-2	.	16	TRBD1	CASRDRVQGAGGELFF	TGTGCCAGCAGGGACCGAGTCCAGGGGGCGGGCGGGGAGCTGTTTTTT
TRBV7-9	TRBJ2-7	.	15	TRBD2	CASSSLAGGPYEQYF	TGTGCCAGCAGCTCCTTAGCGGGGGGGCCCTACGAGCAGTACTTC
TRBV7-8	TRBJ2-7	.	17	TRBD1	CASSIEGRDRGSYEQYF	TGTGCCAGCAGCATAGAGGGCCGGGACAGGGGCTCCTACGAGCAGTACTTC
TRBV6-5	TRBJ2-3	.	15	.	CASSSTPGRLDTQYF	TGTGCCAGCAGCTCCACACCGGGCCGCTTGGATACGCAGTATTTT
TRBV25-1	TRBJ1-1	.	13	.	CASSSTGDTEAFF	TGTGCCAGCAGTTCCACCGGGGACACTGAAGCTTTCTTT
TRBV19	TRBJ1-4	.	14	.	CATIGGAANEKLFF	TGTGCCACCATAGGTGGGGCGGCTAATGAAAAACTGTTTTTT
TRBV27	TRBJ1-2	.	15	.	CASSLMGGLNYGYTF	TGTGCCAGCAGTTTAATGGGGGGCCTTAACTATGGCTACACCTTC
TRBV4-1	TRBJ2-7	.	17	.	CASSQSPGKTLSYEQYF	TGCGCCAGCAGCCAGTCCCCCGGGAAAACCTTATCCTACGAGCAGTACTTC
TRBV11-2	TRBJ1-6	few	13	TRBD1	CASQGAYNSPLHF	TGTGCCAGCCAGGGGGCTTATAATTCACCCCTCCACTTT
TRBV11-2	TRBJ2-3	once	14	TRBD2	CASSSSGATDTQYF	TGTGCCAGCAGTTCTAGCGGGGCCACAGATACGCAGTATTTT
TRBV9	TRBJ2-7	.	15	.	CASSVDQDIIYEQYF	TGTGCCAGCAGCGTCGACCAGGACATTATTTACGAGCAGTACTTC
TRBV28	TRBJ2-3	.	13	.	CASMDIHTDTQYF	TGTGCCAGCATGGATATACACACAGATACGCAGTATTTT
TRBV7-3	TRBJ2-7	.	14	TRBD2	CASSPAGTSGEQYF	TGTGCCAGCAGCCCCGCCGGGACTAGCGGCGAGCAGTACTTC
TRBV4-1	TRBJ2-1	.	11	.	CASSGYNEQFF	TGCGCCAGCAGCGGGTACAATGAGCAGTTCTTC
TRBV7-3	TRBJ2-1	.	14	TRBD1	CASSPGQVSDEQFF	TGTGCCAGCAGCCCCGGACAGGTGAGCGATGAGCAGTTCTTC
TRBV6-5	TRBJ1-4	.	14	.	CASRGSFPNEKLFF	TGTGCCAGCAGAGGCTCGTTCCCTAATGAAAAACTGTTTTTT
TRBV11-2	TRBJ2-3	few	14	.	CASSLVSSGDTQYF	TGTGCCAGCAGCTTAGTTAGCAGCGGGGATACGCAGTATTTT
TRBV18	TRBJ2-5	.	12	.	CASSALGETQYF	TGTGCCAGCTCGGCCCTAGGAGAGACCCAGTACTTC
TRBV28	TRBJ1-2	few	16	TRBD1	CASSSTSGGRAYGYTF	TGTGCCAGCAGCTCAACATCAGGGGGCAGGGCCTATGGCTACACCTTC
TRBV9	TRBJ2-7	few	13	TRBD2	CASSVALGGEQYF	TGTGCCAGCAGCGTCGCCCTGGGAGGGGAGCAGTACTTC
TRBV19	TRBJ2-7	.	15	TRBD2	CASSITRGGPYEQYF	TGTGCCAGTAGTATTACTCGCGGGGGTCCCTACGAGCAGTACTTC
TRBV9	TRBJ2-5	.	13	.	CASSPPLSETQYF	TGTGCCAGCAGCCCCCCGTTGAGTGAGACCCAGTACTTC
TRBV19	TRBJ1-5	.	16	.	CASSIAEWGDNQPQHF	TGTGCCAGTAGTATAGCCGAATGGGGGGACAATCAGCCCCAGCATTTT
TRBV28	TRBJ1-2	.	15	.	CASSTGGARNYGYTF	TGTGCCAGCAGTACCGGGGGGGCTCGTAACTATGGCTACACCTTC
TRBV5-3	TRBJ1-4	.	19	TRBD1	CARSLPAGQGLEANEKLFF	TGTGCCAGAAGCTTGCCAGCTGGACAGGGCCTGGAGGCTAATGAAAAACTGTTTTTT